This TCR beta chain stems from a study of neurological immune-mediated disorders. Time point given: longitudinal time-point 2. TCRdb re-called the 5' RACE reads with MiXCR, one entry per CDR3 protein. This table holds roughly 60,000 distinct CDR3 sequences, around a tenth found once. This clonotype occurred many times. Between the trimmed V and J ends, which lost 3 bases and 1 base, there was a span of 10 bases. The CDR3 covers 15 residues. The germline V gene encodes CDR1 ENHRY and CDR2 SYGVKD. The source is a man aged 25 to 45 in good health. The source material was PBMCs. The rearrangement uses TRBV10-3 and TRBJ1-5; tentative D call: TRBD1 (5 bases). CDR3 region: CAISEGAGSNQPQHF. CDR3 nucleotides: TGTGCCATCAGTGAAGGGGCCGGGAGCAATCAGCCCCAGCATTTT.